A single sample gave rise to the 5 T cell receptor beta chains below, sequenced in a study of blood T cells in healthy people across ages (dated by TCRdb to between 2014 and 2017). Receptors were amplified or captured by 5' RACE. Sequencing instrument: Illumina HiSeq 2500. A second PCR of roughly 7 to 12 cycles was run with a J-beta primer mix and a sample-barcoded 5' primer. TCRdb took the public reads, trimmed them with fastp at Q25, ran MiXCR for clone calling and kept in-frame beta chains. CDR3 protein sequences are deduplicated, and each keeps its most common genes and DNA. Across this sample there are about 640,000 distinct CDR3 sequences, with about 30% seen only once. Less than 20% of the sample is in the top ten clones. The sample was blood. The source is a woman of 80 years or more in good health.

This sequence joins TRBV7-8 and TRBJ2-2; the D gene is possibly TRBD1 (5 bases). This CDR3 is 17 amino acids long. Germline V gives CDR1 SGHVS, CDR2 FQNEAQ. The ends were cut back, 5 bases at V and 4 bases at J, with 20 bases in the middle. As DNA, the CDR3 is TGTGCCAGCAGCCCTATGTGGGGCGCTACCTCCACCGGGGAGCTGTTTTTT. Amino acid sequence: CASSPMWGATSTGELFF.

The CDR3 coding sequence is TGTGCCAGCAGCTTTCGAGCTATGGGCTCCTACGAGCAGTACTTC. Protein sequence: CASSFRAMGSYEQYF. The chain is built from TRBV4-2 and TRBJ2-7; D is unresolved. V lost 5 bases, J lost 0 bases, and 14 bases lay in between. CDR3 length: 15 amino acids. Per germline, CDR1 LGHNA and CDR2 YNFKEQ.

The chain has TRBV12-3 or TRBV12-4 and TRBJ2-7; D remains unclear. CDR3 length: 13 amino acids. V was pared by 3 bases and J by 2 bases, with 8 bases between. The CDR3 region is CASSFPPPYEQYF. CDR3 nucleotide sequence: TGTGCCAGCAGTTTTCCTCCCCCCTACGAGCAGTACTTC.

Comments on this clonotype: Relative to the germline gene, one junction end is altered; a read error may explain this. This chain uses TRBV5-5 with TRBJ2-6; tentative D call: TRBD2 (6 bases). The CDR3 has 16 residues. The germline V gene encodes CDR1 SGHKS and CDR2 YYEKEE (reference sequence). CDR3 in DNA: TGTGCCAGCAGCCTGGACGGGGGAATCGGGGCCAATGTCCGGACTTTC. This translates into CASSLDGGIGANVRTF. Variable domain in full (rest from reference TRBV5-5 and TRBJ2-6): DAGVTQSPTHLIKTRGQQVTLRCSPISGHKSVSWYQQVLGQGPQFIFQYYEKEERGRGNFPDRFSARQFPNYSSELNVNALLLGDSALYLCASSLDGGIGANVRTFGAGSRLTVL.

This clonotype was picked up a small number of times. Relative to the germline gene, one junction end is altered; a read error may explain this. The chain is built from TRBV10-3 and TRBJ2-7, with 7 bases lining up with TRBD1. Germline CDR1 ENHRY, CDR2 SYGVKD. This CDR3 contains 15 residues. Written as DNA, the CDR3 is TGTGCTATCAGTGAGTCGACAGGGCCCAGCTACGAGCAGTACTTC. Protein: CAISESTGPSYEQYF.